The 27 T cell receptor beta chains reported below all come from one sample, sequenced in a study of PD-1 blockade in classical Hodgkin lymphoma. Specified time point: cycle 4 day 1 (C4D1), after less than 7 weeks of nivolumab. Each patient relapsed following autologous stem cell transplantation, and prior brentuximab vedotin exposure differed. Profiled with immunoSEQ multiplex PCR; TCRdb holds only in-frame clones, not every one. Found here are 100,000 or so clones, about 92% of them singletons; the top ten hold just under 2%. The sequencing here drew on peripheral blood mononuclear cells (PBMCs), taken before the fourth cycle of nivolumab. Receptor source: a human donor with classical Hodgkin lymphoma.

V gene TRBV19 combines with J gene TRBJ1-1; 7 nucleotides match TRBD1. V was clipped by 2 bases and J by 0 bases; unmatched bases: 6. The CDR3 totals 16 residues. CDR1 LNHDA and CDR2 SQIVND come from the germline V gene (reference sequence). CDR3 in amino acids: CASSIPTGAMNTEAFF. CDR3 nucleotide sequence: TGTGCCAGTAGTATACCCACAGGGGCTATGAACACTGAAGCTTTCTTT.

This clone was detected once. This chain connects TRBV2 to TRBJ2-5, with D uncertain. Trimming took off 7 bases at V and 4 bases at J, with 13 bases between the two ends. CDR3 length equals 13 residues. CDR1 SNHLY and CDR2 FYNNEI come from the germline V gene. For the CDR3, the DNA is TGTGCCAGCACCCTGGAGCATACAGAGACCCAGTACTTC. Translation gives CASTLEHTETQYF.

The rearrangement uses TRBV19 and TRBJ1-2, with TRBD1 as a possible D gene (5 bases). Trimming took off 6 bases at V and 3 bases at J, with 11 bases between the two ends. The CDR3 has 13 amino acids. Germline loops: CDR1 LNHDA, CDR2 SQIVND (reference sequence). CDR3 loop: CASRPRDDYGYTF. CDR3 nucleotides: TGTGCCAGTAGGCCAAGGGACGACTATGGCTACACCTTC.

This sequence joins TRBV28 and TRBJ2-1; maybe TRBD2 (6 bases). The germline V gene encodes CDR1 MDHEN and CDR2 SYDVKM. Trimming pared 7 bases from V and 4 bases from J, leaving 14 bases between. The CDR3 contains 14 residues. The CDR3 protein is CASTSGTLYNEQFF. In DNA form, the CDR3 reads TGTGCCAGCACCTCGGGGACTTTGTACAATGAGCAGTTCTTC.

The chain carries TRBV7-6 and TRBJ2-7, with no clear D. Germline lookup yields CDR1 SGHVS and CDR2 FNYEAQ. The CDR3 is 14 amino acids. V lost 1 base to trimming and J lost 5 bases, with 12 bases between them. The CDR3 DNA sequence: TGTGCCAGCAGCTTAGTTGCAAGTTCCAACGAGCAGTACTTC. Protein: CASSLVASSNEQYF.

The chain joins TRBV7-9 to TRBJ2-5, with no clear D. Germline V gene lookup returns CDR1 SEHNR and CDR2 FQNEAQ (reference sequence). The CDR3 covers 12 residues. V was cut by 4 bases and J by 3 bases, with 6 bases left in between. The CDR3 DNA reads TGTGCCAGCAGCTCGGGCAAAGAGACCCAGTACTTC. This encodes CASSSGKETQYF. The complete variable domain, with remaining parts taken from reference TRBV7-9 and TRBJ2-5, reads DTGVSQNPRHKITKRGQNVTFRCDPISEHNRLYWYRQTLGQGPEFLTYFQNEAQLEKSRLLSDRFSAERPKGSFSTLEIQRTEQGDSAMYLCASSSGKETQYFGPGTRLLVL.

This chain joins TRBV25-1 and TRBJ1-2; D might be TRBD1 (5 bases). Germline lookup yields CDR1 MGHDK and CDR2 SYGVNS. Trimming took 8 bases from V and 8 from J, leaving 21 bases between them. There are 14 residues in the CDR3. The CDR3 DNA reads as TGTGCCAGCCGAAACCCGGGGCCAGGGCACGGCTACACCTTC. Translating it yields CASRNPGPGHGYTF.

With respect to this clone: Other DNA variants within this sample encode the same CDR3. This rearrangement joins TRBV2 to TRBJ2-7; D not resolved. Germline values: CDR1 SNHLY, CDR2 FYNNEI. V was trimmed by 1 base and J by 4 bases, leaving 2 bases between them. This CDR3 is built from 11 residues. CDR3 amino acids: CASSEVYEQYF. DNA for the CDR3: TGTGCCAGCAGTGAAGTTTACGAGCAGTACTTC.

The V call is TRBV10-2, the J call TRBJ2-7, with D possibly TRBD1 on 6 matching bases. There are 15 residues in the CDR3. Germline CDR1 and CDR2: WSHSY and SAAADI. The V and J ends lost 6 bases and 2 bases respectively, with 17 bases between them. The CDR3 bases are TGCGCCAGCAGGGGGGCCGGGACGTCGACCTACGAGCAGTACTTC. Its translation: CASRGAGTSTYEQYF.

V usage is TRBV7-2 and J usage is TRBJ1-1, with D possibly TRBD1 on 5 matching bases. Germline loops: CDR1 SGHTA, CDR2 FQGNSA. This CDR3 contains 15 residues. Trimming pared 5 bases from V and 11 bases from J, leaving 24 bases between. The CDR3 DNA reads TGTGCCAGCAGCCTACGGACCGGGCTCCGCCGGGGGGCTTTCTTT. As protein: CASSLRTGLRRGAFF.

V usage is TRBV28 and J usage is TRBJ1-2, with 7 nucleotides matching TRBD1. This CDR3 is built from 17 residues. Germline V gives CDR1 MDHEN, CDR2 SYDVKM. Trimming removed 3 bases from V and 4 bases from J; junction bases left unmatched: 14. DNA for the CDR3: TGTGCCAGCAGTTTTAAGCCCCCGGGACAGCGAATCTATGGCTACACCTTC. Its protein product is CASSFKPPGQRIYGYTF.

The CDR3, as DNA: TGTGCCAGCAGCCAAGTCCTTCCCCAGGGACACGAGCAGTACTTC. Protein sequence: CASSQVLPQGHEQYF. This sequence joins TRBV4-2 and TRBJ2-7, with D perhaps assigned TRBD1 or TRBD2 (5 bases each). V lost 1 base and J 5 bases, leaving 15 bases between the germline ends. The CDR3 contains 15 residues. CDR1 and CDR2 from the germline V gene are LGHNA and YNFKEQ.

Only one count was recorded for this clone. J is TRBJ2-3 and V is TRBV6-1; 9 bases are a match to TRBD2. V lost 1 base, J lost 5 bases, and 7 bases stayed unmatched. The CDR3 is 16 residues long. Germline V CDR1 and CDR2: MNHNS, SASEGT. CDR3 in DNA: TGTGCCAGCAGTGAAGGGGGCGGGAGGGCCGGAGATACGCAGTATTTT. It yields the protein CASSEGGGRAGDTQYF.

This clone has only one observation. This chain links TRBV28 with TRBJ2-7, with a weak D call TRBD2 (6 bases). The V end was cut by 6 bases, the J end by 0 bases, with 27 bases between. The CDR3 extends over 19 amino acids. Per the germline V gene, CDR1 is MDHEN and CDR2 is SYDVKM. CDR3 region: CASSPTLASPARGSYEQYF. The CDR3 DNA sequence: TGTGCCAGCAGCCCAACTCTAGCGTCCCCGGCAAGGGGCTCCTACGAGCAGTACTTC.

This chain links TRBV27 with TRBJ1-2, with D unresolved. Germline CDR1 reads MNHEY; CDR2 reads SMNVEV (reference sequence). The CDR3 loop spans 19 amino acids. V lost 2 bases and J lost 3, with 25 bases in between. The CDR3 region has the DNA TGTGCCAGCAGTTTAGAGCCTCCCCGACCTGAGGCGGAGGACTATGGCTACACCTTC. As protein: CASSLEPPRPEAEDYGYTF.

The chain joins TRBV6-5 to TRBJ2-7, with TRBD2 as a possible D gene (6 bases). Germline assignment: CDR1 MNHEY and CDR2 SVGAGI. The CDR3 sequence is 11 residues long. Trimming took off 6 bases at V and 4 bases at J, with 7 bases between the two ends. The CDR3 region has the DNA TGTGCCAGCAGGGCGGGGTACGAGCAGTACTTC. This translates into CASRAGYEQYF.

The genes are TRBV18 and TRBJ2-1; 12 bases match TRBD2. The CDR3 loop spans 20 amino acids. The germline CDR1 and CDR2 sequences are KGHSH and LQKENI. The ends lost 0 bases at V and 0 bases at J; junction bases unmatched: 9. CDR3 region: CASSPPRLAGVSVSYNEQFF. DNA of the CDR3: TGTGCCAGCTCACCACCGAGACTAGCGGGAGTTTCGGTCTCCTACAATGAGCAGTTCTTC.

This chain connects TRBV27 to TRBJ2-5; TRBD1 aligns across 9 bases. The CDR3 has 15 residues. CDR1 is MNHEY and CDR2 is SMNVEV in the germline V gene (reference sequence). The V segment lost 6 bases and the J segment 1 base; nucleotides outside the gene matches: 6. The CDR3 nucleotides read TGTGCCAGCAGGGGGGACAGGGCCTTCCAAGAGACCCAGTACTTC. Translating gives CASRGDRAFQETQYF.

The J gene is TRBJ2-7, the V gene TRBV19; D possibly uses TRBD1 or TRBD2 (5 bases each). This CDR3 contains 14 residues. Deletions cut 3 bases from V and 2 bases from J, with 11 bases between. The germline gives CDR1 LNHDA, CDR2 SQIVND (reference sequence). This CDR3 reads CASSMYGTAYEQYF. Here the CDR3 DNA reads TGTGCCAGTAGTATGTACGGGACGGCCTACGAGCAGTACTTC. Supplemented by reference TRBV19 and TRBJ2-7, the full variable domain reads DGGITQSPKYLFRKEGQNVTLSCEQNLNHDAMYWYRQDPGQGLRLIYYSQIVNDFQKGDIAEGYSVSREKKESFPLTVTSAQKNPTAFYLCASSMYGTAYEQYFGPGTRLTVT.

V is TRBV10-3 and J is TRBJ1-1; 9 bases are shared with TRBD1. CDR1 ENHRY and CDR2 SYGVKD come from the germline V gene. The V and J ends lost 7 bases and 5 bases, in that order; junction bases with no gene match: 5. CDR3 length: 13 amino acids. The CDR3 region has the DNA TGTGCCATCACTACCGGACAGGGGACTGAAGCTTTCTTT. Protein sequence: CAITTGQGTEAFF.

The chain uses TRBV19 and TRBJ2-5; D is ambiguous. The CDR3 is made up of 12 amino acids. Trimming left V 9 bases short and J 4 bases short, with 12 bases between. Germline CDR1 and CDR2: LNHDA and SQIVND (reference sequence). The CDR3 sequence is CASPLPLETQYF. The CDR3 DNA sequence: TGTGCCAGCCCGCTTCCGTTAGAGACCCAGTACTTC.

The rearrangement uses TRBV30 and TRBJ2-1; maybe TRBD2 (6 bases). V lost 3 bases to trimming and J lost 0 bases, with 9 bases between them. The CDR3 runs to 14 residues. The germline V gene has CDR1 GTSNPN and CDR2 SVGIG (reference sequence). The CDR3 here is CAWRGGLSYNEQFF. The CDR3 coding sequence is TGTGCCTGGAGGGGAGGACTCTCCTACAATGAGCAGTTCTTC.

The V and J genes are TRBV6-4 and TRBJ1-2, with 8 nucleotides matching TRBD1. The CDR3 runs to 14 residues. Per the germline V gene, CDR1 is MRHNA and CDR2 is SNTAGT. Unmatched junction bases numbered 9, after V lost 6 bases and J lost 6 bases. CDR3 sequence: CASSLDRGHHGYTF. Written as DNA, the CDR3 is TGTGCCAGCAGCCTCGACAGGGGCCACCATGGCTACACCTTC.

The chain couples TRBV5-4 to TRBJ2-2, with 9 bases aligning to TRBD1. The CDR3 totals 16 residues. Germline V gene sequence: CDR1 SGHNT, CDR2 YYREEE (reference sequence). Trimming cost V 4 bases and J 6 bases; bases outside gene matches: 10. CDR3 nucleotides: TGTGCCAGCAGCCGCCTGACAGGGGGTGTCGCCGGGGAGCTGTTTTTT. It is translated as CASSRLTGGVAGELFF.

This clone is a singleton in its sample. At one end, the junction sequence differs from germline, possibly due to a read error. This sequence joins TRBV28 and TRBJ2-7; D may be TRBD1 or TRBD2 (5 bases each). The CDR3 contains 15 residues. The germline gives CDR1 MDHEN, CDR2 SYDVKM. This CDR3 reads CASSLSGTHSSEQYF. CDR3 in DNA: TGTGCCAGCAGTTTATCCGGGACCCACTCCTCCGAGCAGTACTTC.

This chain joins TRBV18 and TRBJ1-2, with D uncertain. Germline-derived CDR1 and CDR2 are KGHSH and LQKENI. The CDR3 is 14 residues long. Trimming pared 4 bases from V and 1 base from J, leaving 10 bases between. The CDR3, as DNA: TGTGCCAGCTCACAGCTAAGCGTTAACTATGGCTACACCTTC. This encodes CASSQLSVNYGYTF.

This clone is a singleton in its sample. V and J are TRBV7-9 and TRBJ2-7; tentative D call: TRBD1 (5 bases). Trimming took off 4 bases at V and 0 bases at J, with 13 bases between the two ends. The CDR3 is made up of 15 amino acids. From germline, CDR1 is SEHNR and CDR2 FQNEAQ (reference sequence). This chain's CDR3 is CASSSSIGVSYEQYF. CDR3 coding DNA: TGTGCCAGCAGCTCATCAATAGGGGTCTCCTACGAGCAGTACTTC. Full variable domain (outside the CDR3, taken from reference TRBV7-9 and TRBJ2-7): DTGVSQNPRHKITKRGQNVTFRCDPISEHNRLYWYRQTLGQGPEFLTYFQNEAQLEKSRLLSDRFSAERPKGSFSTLEIQRTEQGDSAMYLCASSSSIGVSYEQYFGPGTRLTVT.